This TCR beta chain was sequenced during a study of blood T cell repertoires in COVID-19. Authors' analysis steps: Nucleated cell number was recorded as an estimate derived from reference gene primer amplification. This table comes from immunoSEQ multiplex PCR, and its TCRdb copy is limited to in-frame clones, with some not included. V and J calls and clone size are copied from that table; D and trimming were computed from the DNA. The sample lists about 91,000 clones, 88% occurring once. Per the germline V gene, CDR1 is MNHEY and CDR2 is SVGAGI. V was clipped by 4 bases and J by 4 bases, with 8 bases between them. The CDR3 length is 13 residues.

The sequence was obtained from a woman older than 75 with active COVID-19. V usage is TRBV6-5 and J usage is TRBJ1-5, with D unresolved. The sequencing sample was made of peripheral blood. The DNA for the CDR3 is TGTGCCAGCAGTTTCCGGTTTAATCAGCCCCAGCATTTT. Residues: CASSFRFNQPQHF.